This T cell receptor beta chain was recovered during a study of blood T cells in healthy people across ages. CDR1 and CDR2 from the germline V gene are PRHDT and FYEKMQ (reference sequence). V lost 5 bases and J lost 10, with 23 bases in between. The CDR3 sequence is 15 residues long. Sample-barcoded 5' priming and a J-beta primer mix drove a second PCR of 7 to 11 cycles. Via MiXCR, TCRdb re-called the 5' RACE reads, giving one row per CDR3 protein. The sample has about 1.1 million distinct CDR3 sequences, roughly two fifths seen once. The sample was blood. The clonotype comes from a man aged 18 to 29 in good health. The chain is built from TRBV13 and TRBJ1-1, with D possibly TRBD1 on 5 matching bases. CDR3 sequence (DNA): TGTGCCAGCAGCGCCTCCCTTATACGGGCTGGGGGAGCTTTCTTT. It is translated as CASSASLIRAGGAFF.